Following are 16 T cell receptor beta chains from one sample sequenced in a study of blood T cell repertoires in COVID-19 (dated by TCRdb to about 2020). The library came from the immunoSEQ multiplex PCR assay. The table comes from immuneACCESS by way of TCRdb, which keeps in-frame sequences with V and J called. Part of the clones is missing from these tables; in studies checked, under half for an unresolved V gene and the rest for unknown reasons. Recorded for this sample are approximately 190,000 clones; over 75% of them occurred a single time. Of the sample, 0.5% to 0.6% falls within the top ten clones. The source material was peripheral blood. Receptors originate from a man between 45 and 60 years old with acute or convalescent COVID-19.

The chain recombines TRBV18 with TRBJ2-3; TRBD2 agrees at 11 bases. The J segment lost 6 bases and the V segment lost 5 bases, leaving 7 bases of the junction unmatched. Germline CDR1 and CDR2: KGHSH and LQKENI. The CDR3 is 15 residues long. The CDR3 nucleotides read TGTGCCAGCTCATCACTAGCGGGAGAGTGGGATACGCAGTATTTT. Protein sequence: CASSSLAGEWDTQYF.

The CDR3 DNA follows: TGTGCCAGCAGTTTTGGGCAGGTCGATCAGCCCCAGCATTTT. Translation gives CASSFGQVDQPQHF. This chain connects TRBV28 to TRBJ1-5; D not certain. V dropped 3 bases and J dropped 5 bases, with 11 bases sitting between them. Germline lookup yields CDR1 MDHEN and CDR2 SYDVKM. The CDR3 runs 14 residues.

V and J are TRBV5-1 and TRBJ2-7, with 8 bases lining up with TRBD1. Looked up from germline, CDR1 is SGHRS and CDR2 is YFSETQ. V lost 0 bases and J lost 6; bases outside the gene matches: 14. CDR3 length: 17 residues. The CDR3 region has the DNA TGCGCCAGCAGCTTGGCCGTTGGAGGACAGGGAGGAGGCGAGCAGTACTTC. Translated, it gives CASSLAVGGQGGGEQYF.

The gene calls are TRBV28 and TRBJ1-2, with D tentatively TRBD1 (5 bases). The CDR3 runs 15 residues. CDR1 is MDHEN and CDR2 is SYDVKM in the germline V gene. V was trimmed by 3 bases and J by 0 bases, leaving 11 bases between them. The CDR3 loop is CASSLGGSSNYGYTF. CDR3 DNA: TGTGCCAGCAGTTTGGGGGGGTCGTCTAACTATGGCTACACCTTC.

Only one count was recorded for this clone. The chain joins TRBV28 to TRBJ1-2, with 7 bases lining up with TRBD1. The CDR3 sequence is 14 residues long. J lost 5 bases, V lost 2 bases, and 5 bases had no gene match. Germline V gene lookup returns CDR1 MDHEN and CDR2 SYDVKM. The chain's CDR3 is CASSLETGTYGYTF. CDR3 in DNA: TGTGCCAGCAGTTTAGAGACAGGGACGTATGGCTACACCTTC.

The chain recombines TRBV6-6 with TRBJ2-7, with a possible D match to TRBD2 (7 bases). Trimming took off 2 bases at V and 5 bases at J, with 13 bases between the two ends. The CDR3 totals 14 residues. From germline, CDR1 is MNHNY and CDR2 SVGAGI (reference sequence). CDR3 protein: CASSYAGATDEQYV. CDR3 sequence (DNA): TGTGCCAGCAGTTACGCGGGGGCAACGGACGAGCAGTACGTC.

V is TRBV6-5 and J is TRBJ2-7, with 11 bases fitting TRBD2. The V and J ends lost 8 bases and 2 bases, in that order; junction bases with no gene match: 2. The CDR3 spans 13 residues. Germline V gives CDR1 MNHEY, CDR2 SVGAGI. The CDR3 region has the DNA TGTGCCAGCGGGACTAGCGGTACCTACGAGCAGTACTTC. Translated, it gives CASGTSGTYEQYF.

The chain recombines TRBV13 with TRBJ2-1, with a possible D match to TRBD2 (6 bases). Germline values: CDR1 PRHDT, CDR2 FYEKMQ (reference sequence). The CDR3 covers 11 residues. With 4 bases removed from V and 12 bases from J, the gap between germline ends came to 10 bases. The CDR3 DNA reads as TGTGCCAGCAGCTCAGGACTATTGCAGTTCTTC. It yields the protein CASSSGLLQFF.

The chain has TRBV3-1 (or the pseudogene TRBV3-2) and TRBJ2-2, with D maybe TRBD2 (7 bases). The CDR3 extends over 15 amino acids. The V gene lost 0 bases and the J gene lost 8 bases, with 13 bases spanning the gap. Germline V gene sequence: CDR1 LGHDT, CDR2 YNNKEL (reference sequence). The CDR3: CASSQEGGGPGELFF. CDR3 DNA sequence: TGTGCCAGCAGCCAAGAGGGAGGGGGACCTGGGGAGCTGTTTTTT.

This rearrangement joins TRBV16 to TRBJ2-7; tentative D call: TRBD2 (5 bases). The germline gives CDR1 KGHSY, CDR2 FQNENV. The ends were cut back, 3 bases at V and 4 bases at J, with 13 bases in the middle. CDR3 length equals 14 residues. The chain's CDR3 is CASSHYGAAYEQYF. CDR3 bases: TGTGCCAGCAGCCACTATGGAGCGGCTTACGAGCAGTACTTC. Together with reference TRBV16 and TRBJ2-7, the CDR3 gives the full variable domain: GEEVAQTPKHLVRGEGQKAKLYCAPIKGHSYVFWYQQVLKNEFKFLISFQNENVFDETGMPKERFSAKCLPNSPCSLEIQATKLEDSAVYFCASSHYGAAYEQYFGPGTRLTVT.

V and J are TRBV28 and TRBJ1-5; 7 bases line up with TRBD1. CDR1 is MDHEN and CDR2 is SYDVKM in the germline V gene. CDR3 length: 14 amino acids. V shed 8 bases and J 5 bases; nucleotides not matched to a gene: 9. The chain's CDR3 is CASGEDRDDQPQHF. For the CDR3, the DNA is TGTGCCAGCGGGGAAGACAGGGACGATCAGCCCCAGCATTTT.

The J gene is TRBJ1-5, the V gene TRBV12-3 or TRBV12-4, with TRBD1 as a possible D gene (5 bases). V was trimmed by 3 bases and J by 6 bases, leaving 9 bases between them. The CDR3 runs to 13 residues. In nucleotides, the CDR3 is TGTGCCAGCAGTTTGGGGGGTACTCAGCCCCAGCATTTT. Residues: CASSLGGTQPQHF.

The rearrangement links TRBV7-9 to TRBJ2-4; TRBD2 agrees at 14 bases. The CDR3 loop spans 16 amino acids. Germline V gene data show CDR1 as SEHNR and CDR2 as FQNEAQ (reference sequence). Germline trimming cut 5 bases from V and 9 bases from J; bases unmatched to any gene: 9. The CDR3 coding sequence is TGTGCCAGCAGCCAGGGACTAGCGGGGGCCCAAGGCATTCAGTACTTC. It translates to CASSQGLAGAQGIQYF.

This chain uses TRBV6-5 with TRBJ2-3; 9 bases are shared with TRBD2. The germline gives CDR1 MNHEY, CDR2 SVGAGI. The CDR3 spans 16 residues. Trimming took 3 bases from V and 4 from J; bases not matched to a gene: 8. CDR3 DNA sequence: TGTGCCAGCAGTTATCAAGGGACTAGCCCCCCAGATACGCAGTATTTT. Amino acid sequence: CASSYQGTSPPDTQYF.

The chain couples TRBV11-2 to TRBJ2-1; 8 bases are shared with TRBD2. This CDR3 is 15 amino acids long. Trimming cost V 1 base and J 3 bases; bases outside gene matches: 2. Germline CDR1 SGHAT, CDR2 FQNNGV. The CDR3 nucleotides are TGTGCCAGCAGCTTAGTACGGGGGGGCTACAATGAGCAGTTCTTC. The encoded protein is CASSLVRGGYNEQFF.

V gene TRBV18 combines with J gene TRBJ2-7; TRBD2 matches 14 bases. The germline CDR1 and CDR2 sequences are KGHSH and LQKENI. V shed 5 bases and J 7 bases; nucleotides not matched to a gene: 10. CDR3 length: 16 residues. The DNA of the CDR3 is TGTGCCAGCTCAACTGGGACTAGCGGGAGTGCTTTGGAGCAGTACTTC. Its translation is CASSTGTSGSALEQYF.